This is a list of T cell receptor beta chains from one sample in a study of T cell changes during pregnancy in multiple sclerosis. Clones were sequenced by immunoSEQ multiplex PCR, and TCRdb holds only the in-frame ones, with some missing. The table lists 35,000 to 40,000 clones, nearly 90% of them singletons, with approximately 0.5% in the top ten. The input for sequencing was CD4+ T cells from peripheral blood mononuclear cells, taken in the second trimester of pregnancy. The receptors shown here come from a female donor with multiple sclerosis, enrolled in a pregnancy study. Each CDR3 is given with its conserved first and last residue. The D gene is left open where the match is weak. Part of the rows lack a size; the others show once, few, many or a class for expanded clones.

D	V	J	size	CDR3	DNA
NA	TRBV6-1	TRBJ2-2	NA	CASSEGPTNTGELFF	TGTGCCAGCAGTGAGGGGCCGACGAACACCGGGGAGCTGTTTTTT
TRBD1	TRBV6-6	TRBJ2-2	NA	CASRGDRGTGELFF	TGTGCCAGCAGGGGGGACAGGGGCACCGGGGAGCTGTTTTTT
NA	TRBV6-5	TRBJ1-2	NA	CASSNGGSGYTF	TGTGCCAGCAGTAACGGGGGAAGTGGCTACACCTTC
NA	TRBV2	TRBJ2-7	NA	CASSIQYEQYF	TGTGCCAGCAGTATTCAGTACGAGCAGTACTTC
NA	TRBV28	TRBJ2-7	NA	CASSLPTPPHEQYF	TGTGCCAGCAGTTTACCTACTCCCCCGCACGAGCAGTACTTC
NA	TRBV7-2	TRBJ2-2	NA	CASSFRRPGELFF	TGTGCCAGCAGCTTCCGCAGGCCCGGGGAGCTGTTTTTT
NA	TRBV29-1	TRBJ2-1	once	CSVVGLDEQFF	TGCAGCGTTGTGGGGCTAGATGAGCAGTTCTTC
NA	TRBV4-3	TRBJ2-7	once	CASSQESLGTQYYEQYF	TGCGCCAGCAGCCAAGAGAGCCTTGGCACACAGTACTACGAGCAGTACTTC
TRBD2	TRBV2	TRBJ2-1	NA	CATPRGGEQFF	TGTGCCACGCCTCGCGGGGGTGAGCAGTTCTTC
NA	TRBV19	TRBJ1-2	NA	CASLDPAANYGYTF	TGTGCCAGCTTGGATCCAGCGGCTAACTATGGCTACACCTTC
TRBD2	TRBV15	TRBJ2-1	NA	CATSRVAGLDNEQFF	TGTGCCACCAGCAGAGTAGCGGGACTAGACAATGAGCAGTTCTTC
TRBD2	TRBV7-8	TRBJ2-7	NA	CASSLAGGNYEQYF	TGTGCCAGCAGCTTAGCGGGAGGGAATTACGAGCAGTACTTC
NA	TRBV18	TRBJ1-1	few	CASSPYTAGSVNTEAFF	TGTGCCAGCTCACCATATACGGCAGGGTCAGTGAACACTGAAGCTTTCTTT
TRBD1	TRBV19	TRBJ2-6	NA	CASTPGDRRNNVLTF	TGTGCCAGTACCCCGGGGGACAGGCGGAACAACGTCCTGACTTTC
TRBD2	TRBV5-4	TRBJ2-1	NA	CASRGSGGNTNEQFF	TGTGCCAGCAGAGGAAGCGGGGGTAATACAAATGAGCAGTTCTTC
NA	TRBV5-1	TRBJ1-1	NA	CASSLMQGTNTEAFF	TGCGCCAGCAGCTTGATGCAGGGCACGAACACTGAAGCTTTCTTT
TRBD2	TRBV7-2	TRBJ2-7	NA	CASSRGSGNYEQYF	TGTGCCAGCAGCCGCGGAAGCGGGAACTACGAGCAGTACTTC
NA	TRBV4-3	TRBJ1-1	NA	CASSQEVMGLMNTEAFF	TGCGCCAGCAGCCAAGAGGTAATGGGGCTTATGAACACTGAAGCTTTCTTT
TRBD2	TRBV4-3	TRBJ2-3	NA	CASSQGLAGPERTDTQYF	TGCGCCAGCAGCCAAGGACTAGCGGGCCCGGAACGCACAGATACGCAGTATTTT
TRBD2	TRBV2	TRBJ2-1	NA	CASSELAGGYNEQFF	TGTGCCAGCAGTGAACTAGCGGGTGGTTACAATGAGCAGTTCTTC
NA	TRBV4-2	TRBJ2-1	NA	CASSLTGSSYNEQFF	TGTGCCAGCTCCCTAACGGGAAGCTCCTACAATGAGCAGTTCTTC
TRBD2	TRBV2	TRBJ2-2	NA	CASSVLAGGPVTGELFF	TGTGCCAGTAGTGTGCTAGCGGGAGGGCCGGTCACCGGGGAGCTGTTTTTT
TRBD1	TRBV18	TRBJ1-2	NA	CASSTTGGRHGYTF	TGTGCCAGCTCAACGACAGGGGGGAGACATGGCTACACCTTC
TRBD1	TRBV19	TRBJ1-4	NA	CATPGQGFTLEKLFF	TGTGCCACCCCGGGACAGGGATTCACTCTTGAAAAACTGTTTTTT
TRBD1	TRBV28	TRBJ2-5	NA	CASSSLRQGNQETQYF	TGTGCCAGCAGTTCTCTCCGACAGGGGAATCAAGAGACCCAGTACTTC
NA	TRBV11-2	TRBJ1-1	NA	CASSLVFTGLNTEAFF	TGTGCCAGCAGCTTAGTATTTACAGGGCTGAACACTGAAGCTTTCTTT
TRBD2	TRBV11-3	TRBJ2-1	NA	CASSLETSGIGEQFF	TGTGCCAGCAGCTTAGAGACTAGCGGGATAGGTGAGCAGTTCTTC
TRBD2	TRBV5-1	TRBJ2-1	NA	CASSEGLAGAIPYNEQFF	TGCGCCAGCAGCGAGGGACTAGCGGGAGCGATCCCCTACAATGAGCAGTTCTTC
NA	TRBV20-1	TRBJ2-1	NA	CSASEDNEQFF	TGCAGTGCTAGTGAGGACAATGAGCAGTTCTTC
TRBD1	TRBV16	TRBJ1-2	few	CASSPIGQAYGYTF	TGTGCCAGCAGCCCCATAGGACAGGCCTATGGCTACACCTTC
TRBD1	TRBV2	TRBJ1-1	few	CASSWDRNTEAFF	TGTGCCAGCAGCTGGGACAGGAACACTGAAGCTTTCTTT
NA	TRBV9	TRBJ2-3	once	CASNPQGLTDTQYF	TGTGCCAGCAACCCACAGGGCCTCACAGATACGCAGTATTTT
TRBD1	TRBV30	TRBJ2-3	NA	CAWSVWTGGKDTQYF	TGTGCCTGGAGTGTCTGGACAGGGGGAAAAGATACGCAGTATTTT
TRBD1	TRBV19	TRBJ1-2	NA	CASSWTGGGYTF	TGTGCCAGTAGTTGGACAGGGGGCGGCTACACCTTC
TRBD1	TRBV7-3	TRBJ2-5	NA	CASSWDRQETQYF	TGTGCCAGCAGCTGGGACAGACAAGAGACCCAGTACTTC
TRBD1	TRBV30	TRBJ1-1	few	CAWTLTGEAFF	TGTGCCTGGACCCTGACAGGGGAAGCTTTCTTT
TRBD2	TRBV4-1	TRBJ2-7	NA	CASSQDPPDRLLAGRGEQYF	TGCGCCAGCAGCCAAGACCCCCCGGACAGGCTCCTAGCGGGAAGGGGCGAGCAGTACTTC
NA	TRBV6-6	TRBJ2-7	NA	CASSSGQGKPYEQYF	TGTGCCAGCAGTTCTGGGCAGGGCAAACCCTACGAGCAGTACTTC
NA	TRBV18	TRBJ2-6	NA	CASSPLGQFRSGANVLTF	TGTGCCAGCTCACCACTAGGACAGTTCCGCTCTGGGGCCAACGTCCTGACTTTC
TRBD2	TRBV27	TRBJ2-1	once	CASSFYGLAGDSYNEQFF	TGTGCCAGCAGTTTCTACGGACTAGCGGGAGATTCCTACAATGAGCAGTTCTTC
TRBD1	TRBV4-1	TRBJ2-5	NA	CASSQRQGAETQYF	TGCGCCAGCAGCCAGAGACAGGGGGCAGAGACCCAGTACTTC
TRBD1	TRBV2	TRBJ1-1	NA	CASRSTGLPRTEAFF	TGTGCCAGCAGATCGACAGGGCTCCCCCGCACTGAAGCTTTCTTT